The 8 T cell receptor beta chains listed next were all sequenced from one sample in a study of blood T cell repertoires in COVID-19. Clones were read by immunoSEQ multiplex PCR, and TCRdb kept only the in-frame ones, dropping some. Of a few hundred thousand clones listed, about 90% are singletons. Input material: peripheral blood. The source is a woman aged 25-40 years with COVID-19, enrolled during active disease.

The genes are TRBV6-5 and TRBJ2-1; TRBD2 aligns across 10 bases. The CDR3 has 16 amino acids. From germline, CDR1 is MNHEY and CDR2 SVGAGI. With V trimmed by 0 bases and J by 6 bases, 5 bases remained unmatched. The CDR3 DNA reads TGTGCCAGCAGTTACTCCTACAGCGGGAGGGCCAATGAGCAGTTCTTC. Amino acid sequence: CASSYSYSGRANEQFF.

The chain links TRBV30 to TRBJ1-1, with TRBD1 matching 7 bases. J gave up 1 base and V 3 bases, and 8 bases lay outside the gene matches. Germline assignment: CDR1 GTSNPN and CDR2 SVGIG (reference sequence). This CDR3 has 15 amino acids. The CDR3 bases are TGTGCCTGGAGGGCTACAGGGGCCACGAACACTGAAGCTTTCTTT. Its protein product is CAWRATGATNTEAFF. Drawing the rest from reference TRBV30 and TRBJ1-1, the complete variable domain is SQTIHQWPATLVQPVGSPLSLECTVEGTSNPNLYWYRQAAGRGLQLLFYSVGIGQISSEVPQNLSASRPQDRQFILSSKKLLLSDSGFYLCAWRATGATNTEAFFGQGTRLTVV.

This clone has just one count. The V call is TRBV5-1, the J call TRBJ1-6; 9 nucleotides line up with TRBD1. Germline V gene lookup returns CDR1 SGHRS and CDR2 YFSETQ. This CDR3 spans 14 amino acids. The V segment lost 4 bases and the J segment 7 bases; nucleotides outside the gene matches: 3. The CDR3 nucleotides are TGCGCCAGCAGCGTCGGGACAGGGAATTCACCCCTCCACTTT. This encodes CASSVGTGNSPLHF.

The chain combines TRBV7-8 with TRBJ1-5; 7 nucleotides align to TRBD1. The junction had 10 bases not matched to a gene; V was cut back by 5 bases and J by 0 bases. The V gene's germline CDR1 is SGHVS and CDR2 FQNEAQ. The CDR3 is 17 residues long. CDR3 sequence reads: CASSTYRGTVSNQPQHF. CDR3 bases: TGTGCCAGCAGCACATACCGCGGGACAGTTAGCAATCAGCCCCAGCATTTT. Variable domain in full (rest from reference TRBV7-8 and TRBJ1-5): GAGVSQSPRYKVAKRGQDVALRCDPISGHVSLFWYQQALGQGPEFLTYFQNEAQLDKSGLPSDRFFAERPEGSVSTLKIQRTQQEDSAVYLCASSTYRGTVSNQPQHFGDGTRLSIL.

The chain combines TRBV27 with TRBJ1-5, with a weak D call TRBD1 (5 bases). V shed 6 bases and J shed 5 bases, with 14 bases lying between them. From germline, CDR1 is MNHEY and CDR2 SMNVEV (reference sequence). The CDR3 runs to 14 residues. CDR3 amino acids: CASRFAGVHQPQHF. As DNA, the CDR3 is TGTGCCAGCAGATTCGCGGGGGTCCATCAGCCCCAGCATTTT.

Comment on this clone: Distinct nucleotide sequences in the sample also encode this CDR3. The chain combines TRBV28 with TRBJ2-3, with TRBD2 matching 8 bases. Looked up from germline, CDR1 is MDHEN and CDR2 is SYDVKM. This CDR3 has 14 amino acids. Trimming removed 5 bases from V and 1 base from J; junction bases left unmatched: 2. CDR3 DNA sequence: TGTGCCAGCAGTCTGACTAGCGGCACAGATACGCAGTATTTT. Translation: CASSLTSGTDTQYF.

The chain joins TRBV30 to TRBJ2-7; TRBD2 aligns across 14 bases. The CDR3 contains 15 residues. V trimming: 2 bases; J trimming: 5 bases; junction bases outside the gene matches: 5. Germline CDR1 and CDR2: GTSNPN and SVGIG (reference sequence). This CDR3 reads CAWSLGTSGSDEQYF. The CDR3 bases are TGTGCCTGGAGTCTGGGGACTAGCGGGAGTGACGAGCAGTACTTC.

The chain has TRBV24-1 and TRBJ2-3; D is unclear. Deletions cut 0 bases from V and 1 base from J, with 10 bases between. This CDR3 is built from 16 residues. In germline, CDR1 is KGHDR, CDR2 SFDVKD. CDR3 in amino acids: CATSDLRSIGTDTQYF. DNA of the CDR3: TGTGCCACCAGTGATTTGAGGAGCATTGGCACAGATACGCAGTATTTT.